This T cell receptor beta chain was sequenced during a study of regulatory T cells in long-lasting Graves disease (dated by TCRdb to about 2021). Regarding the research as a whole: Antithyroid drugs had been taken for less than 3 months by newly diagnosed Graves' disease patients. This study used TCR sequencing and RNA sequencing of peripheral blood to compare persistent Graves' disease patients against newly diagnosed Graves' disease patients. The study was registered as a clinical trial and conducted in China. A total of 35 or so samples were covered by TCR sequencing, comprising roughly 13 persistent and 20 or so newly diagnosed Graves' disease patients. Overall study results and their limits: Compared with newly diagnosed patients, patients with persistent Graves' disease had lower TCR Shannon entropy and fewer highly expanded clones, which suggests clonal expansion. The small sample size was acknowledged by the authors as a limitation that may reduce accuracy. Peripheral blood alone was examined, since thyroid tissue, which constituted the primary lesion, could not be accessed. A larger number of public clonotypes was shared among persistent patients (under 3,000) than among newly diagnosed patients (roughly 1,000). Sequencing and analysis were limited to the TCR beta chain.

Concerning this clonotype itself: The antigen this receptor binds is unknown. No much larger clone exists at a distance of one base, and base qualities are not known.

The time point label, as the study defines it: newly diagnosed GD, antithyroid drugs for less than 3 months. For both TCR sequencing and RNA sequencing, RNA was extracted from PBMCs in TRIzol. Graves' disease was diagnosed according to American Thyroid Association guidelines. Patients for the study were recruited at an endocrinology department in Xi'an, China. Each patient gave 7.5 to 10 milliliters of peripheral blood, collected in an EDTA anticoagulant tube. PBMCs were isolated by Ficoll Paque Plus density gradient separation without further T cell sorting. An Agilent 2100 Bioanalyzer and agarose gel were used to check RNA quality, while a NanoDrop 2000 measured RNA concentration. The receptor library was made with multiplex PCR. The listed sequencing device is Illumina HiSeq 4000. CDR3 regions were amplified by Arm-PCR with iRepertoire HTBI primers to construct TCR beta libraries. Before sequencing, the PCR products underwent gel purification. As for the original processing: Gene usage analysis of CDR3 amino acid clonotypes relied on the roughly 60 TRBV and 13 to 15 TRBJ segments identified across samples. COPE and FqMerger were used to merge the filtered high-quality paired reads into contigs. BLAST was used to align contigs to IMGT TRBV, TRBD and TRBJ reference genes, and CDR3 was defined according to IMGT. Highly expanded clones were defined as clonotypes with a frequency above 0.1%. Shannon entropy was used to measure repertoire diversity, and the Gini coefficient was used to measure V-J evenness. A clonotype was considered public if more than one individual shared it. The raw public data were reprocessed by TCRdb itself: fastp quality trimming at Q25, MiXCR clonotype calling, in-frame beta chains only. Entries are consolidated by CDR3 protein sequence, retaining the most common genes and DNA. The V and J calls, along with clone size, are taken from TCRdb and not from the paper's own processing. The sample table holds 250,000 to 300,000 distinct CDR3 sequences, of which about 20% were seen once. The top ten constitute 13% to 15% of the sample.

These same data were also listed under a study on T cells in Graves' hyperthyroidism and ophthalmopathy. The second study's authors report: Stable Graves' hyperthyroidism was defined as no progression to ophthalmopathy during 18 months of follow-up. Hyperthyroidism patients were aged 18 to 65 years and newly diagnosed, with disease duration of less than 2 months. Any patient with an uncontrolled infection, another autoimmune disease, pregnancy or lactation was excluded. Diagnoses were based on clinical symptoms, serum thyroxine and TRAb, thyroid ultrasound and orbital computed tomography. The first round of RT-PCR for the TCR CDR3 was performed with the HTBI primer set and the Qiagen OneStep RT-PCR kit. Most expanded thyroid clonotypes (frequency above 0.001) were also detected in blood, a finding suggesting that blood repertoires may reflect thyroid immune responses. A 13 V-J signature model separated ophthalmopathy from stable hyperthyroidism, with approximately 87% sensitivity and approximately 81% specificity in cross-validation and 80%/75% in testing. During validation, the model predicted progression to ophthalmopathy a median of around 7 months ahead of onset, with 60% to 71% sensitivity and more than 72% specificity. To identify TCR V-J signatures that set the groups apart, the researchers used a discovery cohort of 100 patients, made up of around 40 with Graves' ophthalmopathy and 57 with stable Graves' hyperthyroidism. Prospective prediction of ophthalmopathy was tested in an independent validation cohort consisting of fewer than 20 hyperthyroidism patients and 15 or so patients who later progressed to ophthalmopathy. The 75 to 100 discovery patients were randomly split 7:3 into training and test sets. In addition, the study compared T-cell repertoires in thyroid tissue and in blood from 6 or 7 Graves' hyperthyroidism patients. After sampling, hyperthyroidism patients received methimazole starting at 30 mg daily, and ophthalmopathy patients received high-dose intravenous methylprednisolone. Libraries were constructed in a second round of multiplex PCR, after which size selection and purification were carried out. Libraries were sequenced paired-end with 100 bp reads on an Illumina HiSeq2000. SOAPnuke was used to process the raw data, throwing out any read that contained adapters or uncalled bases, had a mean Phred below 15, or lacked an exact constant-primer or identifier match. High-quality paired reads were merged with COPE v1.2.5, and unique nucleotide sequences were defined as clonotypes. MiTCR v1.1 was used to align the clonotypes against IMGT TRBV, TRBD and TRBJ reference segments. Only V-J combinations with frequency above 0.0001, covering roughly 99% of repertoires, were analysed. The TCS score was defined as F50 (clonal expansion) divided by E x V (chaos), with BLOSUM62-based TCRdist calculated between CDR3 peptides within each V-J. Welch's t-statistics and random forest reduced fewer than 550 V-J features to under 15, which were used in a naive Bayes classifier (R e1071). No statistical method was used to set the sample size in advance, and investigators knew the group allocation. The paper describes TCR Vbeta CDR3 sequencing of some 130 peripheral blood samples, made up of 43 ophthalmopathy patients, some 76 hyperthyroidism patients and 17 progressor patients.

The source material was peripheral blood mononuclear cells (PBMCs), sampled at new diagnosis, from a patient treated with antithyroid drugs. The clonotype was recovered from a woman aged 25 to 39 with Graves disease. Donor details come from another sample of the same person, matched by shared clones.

The sequence in DNA is TGTGCCAGCAGCAGAGGACAGGGGGCGCGGGCCCCGTTTATTTCCTATGGCTACACCTTC. Its protein is CASSRGQGARAPFISYGYTF. The chain links TRBV11-1 with TRBJ1-2; TRBD1 agrees with 11 junctional bases. Clipping removes 5 bases from V and 4 bases from J, with 21 as the unmatched junction base count. From a lookup of the germline V gene (reference sequence), CDR1 and CDR2 are SGHAT and FQDESV. Taken from cysteine to phenylalanine, the CDR3 has 20 residues. Only the CDR3 region is kept as DNA, spanning 60 bases read in frame from base 1. The CDR3, completed at both ends by the reference TRBV11-1 and TRBJ1-2 genes, gives the full variable domain EAEVAQSPRYKITEKSQAVAFWCDPISGHATLYWYRQILGQGPELLVQFQDESVVDDSQLPKDRFSAERLKGVDSTLKIQPAELGDSAMYLCASSRGQGARAPFISYGYTFGSGTRLTVV.